The 20 T cell receptor beta chains below all came from one sample that was sequenced in a study of post-analysis software for immune sequencing data. Overall study findings and caveats: TRBV segments more frequent in patients than in controls numbered several and included TRBV5-6, TRBV5-1 and TRBV20-1.

The antigens of these receptors remain unknown. Unique molecular identifiers featured in each of the TCR beta cDNA libraries. A single record per CDR3 protein comes from TCRdb applying MiXCR to the PCR reads. The sample contains around 190,000 distinct CDR3 sequences, approximately 29% of which appear only once. The sample taken for sequencing was blood. These receptor sequences come from a girl younger than 18 with multiple sclerosis.

V and J are TRBV7-3 and TRBJ2-1, with 9 bases that match TRBD2. Trimming took 5 bases from V and 8 from J; bases not matched to a gene: 13. Per germline, CDR1 SGHTA and CDR2 FQGTGA. The length of the CDR3 is 16 residues. CDR3 in DNA: TGTGCCAGCAGCCTCACCCGCGGGGGGGACGGCGATGAGCAGTTCTTC. Residues: CASSLTRGGDGDEQFF.

The rearrangement links TRBV18 to TRBJ1-2, with D maybe TRBD1 (6 bases). This CDR3 is 16 amino acids long. CDR1 is KGHSH and CDR2 is LQKENI in the germline V gene. The V end lost 5 bases, the J end lost 1 base, and 17 bases lay between the germline ends. The CDR3 nucleotides read TGTGCCAGCTCATGGCCCTCCGGACAGCATAACTATGGCTACACCTTC. Encoded protein: CASSWPSGQHNYGYTF.

The rearrangement links TRBV6-6 to TRBJ2-7; 7 nucleotides match TRBD2. The CDR3 totals 16 residues. Germline V gene sequence: CDR1 MNHNY, CDR2 SVGAGI (reference sequence). V shed 7 bases and J 5 bases; nucleotides not matched to a gene: 17. The CDR3, as DNA: TGTGCCAGCACCTACAACCCGGACGGGGGGTTGGACGAGCAGTACTTC. This sequence encodes CASTYNPDGGLDEQYF.

This sequence joins TRBV3-1 and TRBJ2-5; 9 bases fit TRBD1. CDR1 and CDR2 from the germline V gene are LGHDT and YNNKEL (reference sequence). V lost 3 bases, J lost 11 bases, and 19 bases stayed unmatched. The CDR3 is made up of 17 amino acids. CDR3 residues: CASSHKLGGQGGDEQYF. CDR3 nucleotide sequence: TGTGCCAGCAGCCACAAACTAGGGGGACAGGGTGGTGATGAGCAGTACTTC.

As for this clonotype: With a much larger clone just one base away, this may be a read error. This chain connects TRBV7-2 to TRBJ2-1, with 7 bases fitting TRBD2. Germline CDR1 reads SGHTA; CDR2 reads FQGNSA. The V segment lost 5 bases and the J segment 13 bases; nucleotides outside the gene matches: 8. This CDR3 spans 12 amino acids. The CDR3 DNA is TGTGCCAGCAGCCTGGCGCGGGAGACCCAGTTCTTC. It is translated as CASSLARETQFF.

The table lists this clonotype with many counts. V is TRBV7-9 and J is TRBJ2-1; no clear D gene. From germline, CDR1 is SEHNR and CDR2 FQNEAQ (reference sequence). V was shortened by 4 bases and J by 5 bases, with 9 bases between the two germline ends. CDR3 length: 13 amino acids. The CDR3: CASSSWEDNEQFF. CDR3 nucleotide sequence: TGTGCCAGCAGCTCCTGGGAAGACAATGAGCAGTTCTTC.

The V call is TRBV4-2, the J call TRBJ2-7; no definite D call. Germline-derived CDR1 and CDR2 are LGHNA and YNFKEQ. The length of the CDR3 is 11 residues. V lost 1 base and J 8 bases, leaving 6 bases between the germline ends. CDR3 protein: CASSQGRQQYF. As DNA, the CDR3 is TGTGCCAGCAGCCAAGGGCGTCAGCAGTACTTC.

The V call is TRBV6-5, the J call TRBJ1-6, with 10 positions matching TRBD1. The V and J ends lost 2 bases and 11 bases, in that order; junction bases with no gene match: 6. The CDR3 length is 15 residues. The V gene's germline CDR1 is MNHEY and CDR2 SVGAGI. CDR3 region: CASSYRTGGLTPLHF. The CDR3 DNA sequence: TGTGCCAGCAGTTACAGGACAGGGGGATTGACACCCCTCCACTTT.

Turning to this clonotype: This may arise from a read error, as a much more abundant clone is one base away. The CDR3 loop is CASGFVPSGGTNNEQFF. Here the CDR3 DNA reads TGTGCCAGCGGCTTTGTACCAAGCGGGGGGACGAACAATGAGCAGTTCTTC. V usage is TRBV7-9 and J usage is TRBJ2-1, with 9 nucleotides matching TRBD2. The CDR3 is 17 amino acids. Germline CDR1 is SEHNR and CDR2 is FQNEAQ (reference sequence).

The CDR3 protein is CASSLELADTDTQYF. The CDR3 DNA reads as TGCGCCAGCAGCTTGGAACTAGCGGACACAGATACGCAGTATTTT. The chain carries TRBV5-1 and TRBJ2-3; 8 nucleotides agree with TRBD2. Germline V gene data show CDR1 as SGHRS and CDR2 as YFSETQ. V dropped 0 bases and J dropped 2; count of bases not matched to a gene: 2. This CDR3 region has 15 residues.

There are a few counts of this clonotype. The chain links TRBV20-1 to TRBJ2-5, with D possibly TRBD1 on 7 matching bases. Germline values: CDR1 DFQATT, CDR2 SNEGSKA (reference sequence). The CDR3 runs to 13 residues. The ends were cut back, 6 bases at V and 5 bases at J, with 16 bases in the middle. The CDR3 loop is CSALSEGAETQYF. The CDR3 DNA follows: TGCAGTGCCCTCTCGGAGGGGGCCGAGACCCAGTACTTC.

The chain recombines TRBV10-3 with TRBJ2-1, with D perhaps TRBD1 or TRBD2 (5 bases each). The ends were cut back, 2 bases at V and 6 bases at J, with 20 bases in the middle. This CDR3 contains 17 residues. Germline loops: CDR1 ENHRY, CDR2 SYGVKD. This chain's CDR3 is CAISEMLGRGLGNEQFF. CDR3 nucleotide sequence: TGTGCCATCAGTGAGATGCTGGGGCGAGGGTTAGGCAATGAGCAGTTCTTC.

The table lists this clonotype with a few counts. CDR3 bases: TGCGCCAGCAGCACCGACAGGGGATCAATGAACACTGAAGCTTTCTTT. Translation: CASSTDRGSMNTEAFF. The chain carries TRBV5-1 and TRBJ1-1; 8 nucleotides line up with TRBD1. Germline CDR1 is SGHRS and CDR2 is YFSETQ. V lost 4 bases, J lost 0 bases, and 8 bases stayed unmatched. The CDR3 runs to 16 residues. Full variable domain (rest looked up from reference TRBV5-1 and TRBJ1-1): KAGVTQTPRYLIKTRGQQVTLSCSPISGHRSVSWYQQTPGQGLQFLFEYFSETQRNKGNFPGRFSGRQFSNSRSEMNVSTLELGDSALYLCASSTDRGSMNTEAFFGQGTRLTVV.

This clonotype came up a few times. This chain joins TRBV6-5 and TRBJ1-1; TRBD1 agrees at 7 bases. V dropped 5 bases and J dropped 1; count of bases not matched to a gene: 7. This CDR3 contains 15 residues. Germline lookup yields CDR1 MNHEY and CDR2 SVGAGI. CDR3 sequence (DNA): TGTGCCAGCAGTCCACTATCAGGGGGGAACACTGAAGCTTTCTTT. Translating it yields CASSPLSGGNTEAFF.

This clonotype was detected a few times. One end of the junction does not line up with germline, which may come from a read error. The CDR3 region is CTSSSPGSGPHEQYF. The CDR3 DNA reads TGTACCAGCAGTTCCCCAGGTTCGGGCCCGCACGAGCAGTACTTC. This chain connects TRBV6-5 to TRBJ2-7; no reliable D call. This CDR3 contains 15 residues. Germline lookup yields CDR1 MNHEY and CDR2 SVGAGI.

Notes on this clonotype: Its ends do not fully match the called genes, so a read error is possible. The chain combines TRBV6-2 or TRBV6-3 with TRBJ1-2, with D unresolved. There are 16 residues in the CDR3. CDR1 and CDR2 from the germline V gene are MNHEY and SVGEGT. The DNA for the CDR3 is TGTGCCTGCAGTTTGAGGCCAGCTGCCCTCAACTATGGCTACACCTTC. Encoded protein: CACSLRPAALNYGYTF.

Details on this clonotype: The junction does not match germline at one end; this may be a read error. This chain links TRBV12-3 or TRBV12-4 with TRBJ2-7, with 11 bases identical to TRBD2. The CDR3 length is 14 residues. The CDR3 protein is CASSFSGRGDEQYF. The DNA of the CDR3 is TGTGCCAGCAGTTTTAGCGGGAGGGGGGACGAGCAGTATTTC.

The chain combines TRBV6-4 with TRBJ1-2; unclear D gene. This CDR3 spans 13 amino acids. Germline CDR1 is MRHNA and CDR2 is SNTAGT. Trimming took off 0 bases at V and 7 bases at J, with 9 bases between the two ends. CDR3 DNA: TGTGCCAGCAGTGACTCCAACACCCGTGGCTACACCTTC. It yields the protein CASSDSNTRGYTF.

At least ten counts were recorded for this clonotype. V is TRBV4-1 and J is TRBJ2-1; TRBD1 or TRBD2 may be the D gene (5 bases each). Trimming removed 4 bases from V and 7 bases from J, with 17 bases in between. Germline lookup yields CDR1 MGHRA and CDR2 YSYEKL. The CDR3 has 15 residues. The CDR3 here is CASSPGGPQWNEQFF. The CDR3 coding sequence is TGCGCCAGCAGCCCTGGGGGACCCCAATGGAATGAGCAGTTCTTC.

V and J are TRBV5-1 and TRBJ2-2, with 10 bases matching TRBD2. The junction had 9 bases not matched to a gene; V was cut back by 0 bases and J by 4 bases. This CDR3 is 18 amino acids long. From germline, CDR1 is SGHRS and CDR2 YFSETQ. The CDR3 region is CASSLGLAGDVITGELFF. CDR3 in DNA: TGCGCCAGCAGCTTGGGGCTAGCGGGAGATGTTATCACCGGGGAGCTGTTTTTT.